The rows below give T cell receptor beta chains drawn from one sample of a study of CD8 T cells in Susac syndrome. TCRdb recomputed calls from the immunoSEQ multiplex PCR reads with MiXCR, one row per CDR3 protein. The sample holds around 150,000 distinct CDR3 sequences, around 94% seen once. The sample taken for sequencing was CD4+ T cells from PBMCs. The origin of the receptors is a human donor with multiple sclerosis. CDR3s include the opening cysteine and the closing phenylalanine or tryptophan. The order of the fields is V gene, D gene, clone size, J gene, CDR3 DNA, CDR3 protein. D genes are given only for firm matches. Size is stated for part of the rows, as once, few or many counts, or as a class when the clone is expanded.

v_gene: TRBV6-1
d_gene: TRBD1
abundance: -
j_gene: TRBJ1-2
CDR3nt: TGTGCCAGCAGTCCGCCGACAGGGGTAGGCTACACCTTC
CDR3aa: CASSPPTGVGYTF

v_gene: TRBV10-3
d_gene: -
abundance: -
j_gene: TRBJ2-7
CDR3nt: TGTGCCATCAGTCAACAGGAGGGCCTCATCTCCTACGAGCAGTACTTC
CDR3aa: CAISQQEGLISYEQYF

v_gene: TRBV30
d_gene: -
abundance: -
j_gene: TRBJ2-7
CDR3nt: TGTGCCTGGAGTGGATCTGGCGGGTCTTACGAGCAGTACTTC
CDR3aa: CAWSGSGGSYEQYF

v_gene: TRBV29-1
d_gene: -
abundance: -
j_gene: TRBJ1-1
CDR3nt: TGCAGCGAGATGGACAGTCGGGACACTGAAGCTTTCTTT
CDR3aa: CSEMDSRDTEAFF

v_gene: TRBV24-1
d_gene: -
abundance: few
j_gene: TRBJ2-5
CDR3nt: TGTGCCACCAGTGATCCCAAAGCGGGCCCAGACCAAGAGACCCAGTACTTC
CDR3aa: CATSDPKAGPDQETQYF

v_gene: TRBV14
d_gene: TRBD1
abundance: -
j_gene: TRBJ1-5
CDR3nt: TGTGCCAGCAGCCGAAACAGGGGGGAGCCCCAGCATTTT
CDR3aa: CASSRNRGEPQHF

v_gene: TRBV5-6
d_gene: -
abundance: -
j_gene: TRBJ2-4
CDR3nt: TGTGCCAGCAGCTCCAAGGCACGGGGAATCCGAAACATTCAGTACTTC
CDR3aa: CASSSKARGIRNIQYF

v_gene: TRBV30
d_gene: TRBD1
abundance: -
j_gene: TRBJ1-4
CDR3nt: TGTGCCTGGAGTGTAGGGGACAGATCTAATGAAAAACTGTTTTTT
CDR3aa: CAWSVGDRSNEKLFF

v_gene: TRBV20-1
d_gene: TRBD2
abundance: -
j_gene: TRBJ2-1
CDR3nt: TGCAGTGCTAGAGCGGGAGGCTCCTACAATGAGCAGTTCTTC
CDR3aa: CSARAGGSYNEQFF

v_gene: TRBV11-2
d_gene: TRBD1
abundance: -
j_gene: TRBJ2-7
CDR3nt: TGTGCCAGCAGCTTGGAAGGACAGGGAACCTACGAGCAGTACTTC
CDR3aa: CASSLEGQGTYEQYF

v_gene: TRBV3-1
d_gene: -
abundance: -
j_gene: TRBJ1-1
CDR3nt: TGTGCCAGCAGCCAAGGTCAGTGGCCGAACACTGAAGCTTTCTTT
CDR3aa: CASSQGQWPNTEAFF

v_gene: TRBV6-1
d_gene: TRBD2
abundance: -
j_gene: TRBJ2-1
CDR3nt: TGTGCCAGCAACCCCGCACCGGGACTAGCGGGCTACAATGAGCAGTTCTTC
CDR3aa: CASNPAPGLAGYNEQFF

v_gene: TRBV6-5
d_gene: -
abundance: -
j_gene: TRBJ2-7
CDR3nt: TGTGCCAGCAGTTACTCCTTTACTAAGCCTTACGAGCAGTACTTC
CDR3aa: CASSYSFTKPYEQYF

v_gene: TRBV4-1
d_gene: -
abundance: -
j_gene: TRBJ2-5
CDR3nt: TGCGCCAGCAGCCGGGGACGGGGGCCGGGCGAGACCCAGTACTTC
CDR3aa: CASSRGRGPGETQYF

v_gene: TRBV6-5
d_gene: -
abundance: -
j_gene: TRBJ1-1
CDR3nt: TGTGCCAGCAGTTACAGCGGAACTATGAACACTGAAGCTTTCTTT
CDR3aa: CASSYSGTMNTEAFF

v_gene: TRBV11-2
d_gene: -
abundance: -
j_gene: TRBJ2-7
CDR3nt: TGTGCCAGCAGCTTCGCTAGCGCTCTCCCCTACGAGCAGTACTTC
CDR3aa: CASSFASALPYEQYF

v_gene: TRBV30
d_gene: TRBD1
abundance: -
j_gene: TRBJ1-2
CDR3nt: TGTGCCTCAGACAGGGGAGGCTACACCTTC
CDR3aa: CASDRGGYTF

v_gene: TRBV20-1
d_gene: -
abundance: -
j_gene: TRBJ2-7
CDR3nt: TGCAGTGCTAGAGCTGTCGGGCTAGCGAACGAGCAGTACTTC
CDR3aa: CSARAVGLANEQYF

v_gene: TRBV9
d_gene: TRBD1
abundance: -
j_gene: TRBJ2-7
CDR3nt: TGTGCCAGCAGCGTAGGACAGGGGGCACGGGAGCAGTACTTC
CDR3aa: CASSVGQGAREQYF

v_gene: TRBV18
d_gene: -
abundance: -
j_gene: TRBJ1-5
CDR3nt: TGTGCCAGCTCACCCAGAAGCAATCAGCCCCAGCATTTT
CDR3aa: CASSPRSNQPQHF

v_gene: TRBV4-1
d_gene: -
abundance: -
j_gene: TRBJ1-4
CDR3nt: TGCGCCAGCAGCCGACAGCAAAATGAAAAACTGTTTTTT
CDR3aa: CASSRQQNEKLFF

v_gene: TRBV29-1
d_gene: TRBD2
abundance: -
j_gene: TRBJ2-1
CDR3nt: TGCAGCGAGAAGGGCGGGAGGGAGTACAATGAGCAGTTCTTC
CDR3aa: CSEKGGREYNEQFF

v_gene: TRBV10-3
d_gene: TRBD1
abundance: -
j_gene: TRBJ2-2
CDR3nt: TGTGCCATCAGTCCAGCCGGACAGGGAAGGGACACCGGGGAGCTGTTTTTT
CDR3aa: CAISPAGQGRDTGELFF

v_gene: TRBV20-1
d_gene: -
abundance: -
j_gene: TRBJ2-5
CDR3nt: TGCAGTGCTAGAGATTCCAGCGGGCGGTGGGGGCAAGAGACCCAGTACTTC
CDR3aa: CSARDSSGRWGQETQYF

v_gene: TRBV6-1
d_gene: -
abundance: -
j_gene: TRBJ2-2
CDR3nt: TGTGCCACCCACTCTTACACCGGGGAGCTGTTTTTT
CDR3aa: CATHSYTGELFF

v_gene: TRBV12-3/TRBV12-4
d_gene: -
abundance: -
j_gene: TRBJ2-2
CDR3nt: TGTGCCAGCAGTTTCTCAGGGGCTGGCGGGGAGCTGTTTTTT
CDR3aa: CASSFSGAGGELFF

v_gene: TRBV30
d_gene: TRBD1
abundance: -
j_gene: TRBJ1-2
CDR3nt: TGTGCCTGGAGTCCACCGGGACAGGGGGCATCGGGCTACACCTTC
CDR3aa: CAWSPPGQGASGYTF

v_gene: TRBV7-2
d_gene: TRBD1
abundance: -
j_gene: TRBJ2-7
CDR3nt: TGTGCCAGCAGCTTCGGGGACAGCTACGAGCAGTACTTC
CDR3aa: CASSFGDSYEQYF

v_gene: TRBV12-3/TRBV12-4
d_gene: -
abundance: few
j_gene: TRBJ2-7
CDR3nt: TGTGCCAGCAGTTTATCTGGGGAGCAGTACTTC
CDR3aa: CASSLSGEQYF

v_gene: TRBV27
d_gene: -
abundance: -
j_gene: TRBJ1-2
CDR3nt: TGTGCCAGCAGTTATGGGGCAGGGAATGGCTACACCTTC
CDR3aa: CASSYGAGNGYTF

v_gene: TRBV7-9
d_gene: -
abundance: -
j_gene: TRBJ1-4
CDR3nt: TGTGCCAGCGCATGGACTAATGAAAAACTGTTTTTT
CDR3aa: CASAWTNEKLFF

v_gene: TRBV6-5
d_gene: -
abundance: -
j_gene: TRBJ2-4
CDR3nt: TGTGCCAGCAGTTTGAGCTATGGAAACATTCAGTACTTC
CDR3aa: CASSLSYGNIQYF

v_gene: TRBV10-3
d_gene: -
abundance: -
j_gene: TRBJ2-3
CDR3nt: TGTGCCATCAGTGGGCCAGGGAACCCAGATACGCAGTATTTT
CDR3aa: CAISGPGNPDTQYF

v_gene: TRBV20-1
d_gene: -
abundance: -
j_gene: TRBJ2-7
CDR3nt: TGCAGTGCCCCAACCCCAGGGATCGACTACGAGCAGTACTTC
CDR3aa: CSAPTPGIDYEQYF

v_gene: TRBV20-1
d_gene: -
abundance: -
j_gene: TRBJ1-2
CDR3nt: TGCAGTGCTAGAGATGGGTCTGGCTATGGCTACACCTTC
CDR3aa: CSARDGSGYGYTF

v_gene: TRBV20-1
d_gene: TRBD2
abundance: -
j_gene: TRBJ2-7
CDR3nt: TGCAGTGCTTTCGACTCCGGACTAGCGGGAGAGCAGTACTTC
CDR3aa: CSAFDSGLAGEQYF

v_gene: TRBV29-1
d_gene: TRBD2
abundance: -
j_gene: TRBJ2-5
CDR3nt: TGCAGCGTCCTTAGCGGGAGCCCAGAGACCCAGTACTTC
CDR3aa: CSVLSGSPETQYF

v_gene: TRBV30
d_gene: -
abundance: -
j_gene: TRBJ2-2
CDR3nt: TGTGCCTGGAGAGGGGTCTCGAACACCGGGGAGCTGTTTTTT
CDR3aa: CAWRGVSNTGELFF

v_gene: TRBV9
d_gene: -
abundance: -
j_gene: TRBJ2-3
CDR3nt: TGTGCCAGCAGCCTACTAGAGGTACGGACAGATACGCAGTATTTT
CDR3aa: CASSLLEVRTDTQYF

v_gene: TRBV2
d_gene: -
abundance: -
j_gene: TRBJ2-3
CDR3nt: TGTGCCAGCAGCTTTACTGGAGGGGCAGATACGCAGTATTTT
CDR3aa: CASSFTGGADTQYF

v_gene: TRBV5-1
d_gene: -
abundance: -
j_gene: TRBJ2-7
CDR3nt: TGCGCCAGCAGCTTCCAATCCCCCAGGGGTACCTACGAGCAGTACTTC
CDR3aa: CASSFQSPRGTYEQYF

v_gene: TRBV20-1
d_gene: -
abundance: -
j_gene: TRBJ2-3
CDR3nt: TGCGGGATCAGAGGCGGAACAGATACGCAGTATTTT
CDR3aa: CGIRGGTDTQYF

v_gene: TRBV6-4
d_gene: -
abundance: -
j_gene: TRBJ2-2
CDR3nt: TGTGCCAGCAGTAAGCGGGCCTCCGGGGAGCTGTTTTTT
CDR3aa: CASSKRASGELFF

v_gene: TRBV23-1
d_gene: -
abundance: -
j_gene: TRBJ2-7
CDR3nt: TGCGCCAGCAGTCTAATAAAGGGGTACGAGCAGTACTTC
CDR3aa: CASSLIKGYEQYF

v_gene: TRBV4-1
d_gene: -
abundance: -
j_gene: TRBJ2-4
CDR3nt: TGCGCCAGCAGCCATGAAAGGAACATTCAGTACTTC
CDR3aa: CASSHERNIQYF

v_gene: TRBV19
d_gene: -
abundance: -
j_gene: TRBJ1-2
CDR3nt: TGTGCCAGTAGTATCGGGGGATTTAACTATGGCTACACCTTC
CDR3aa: CASSIGGFNYGYTF

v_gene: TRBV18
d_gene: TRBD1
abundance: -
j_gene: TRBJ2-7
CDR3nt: TGTGCCAGCTCACCACGGACAGGAGCTCCGACCTACGAGCAGTACTTC
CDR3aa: CASSPRTGAPTYEQYF

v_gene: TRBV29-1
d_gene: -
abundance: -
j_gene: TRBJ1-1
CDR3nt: TGCAGCCCCGGACAGTACACTGAAGCTTTCTTT
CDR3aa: CSPGQYTEAFF

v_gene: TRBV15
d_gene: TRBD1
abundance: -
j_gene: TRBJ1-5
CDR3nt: TGTGCCACCAGCAGAACGGGACAGAGCGGGAATCAGCCCCAGCATTTT
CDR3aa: CATSRTGQSGNQPQHF

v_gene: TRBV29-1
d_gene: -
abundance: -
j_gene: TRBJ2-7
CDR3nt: TGCAGCGTTGAGGGCAGGGAGTACGAGCAGTACTTC
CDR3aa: CSVEGREYEQYF

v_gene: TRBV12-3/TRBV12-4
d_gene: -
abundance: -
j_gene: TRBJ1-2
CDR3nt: TGTGCCAGCAGCACCTGGCGGGGTAACTATGGCTACACCTTC
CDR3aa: CASSTWRGNYGYTF

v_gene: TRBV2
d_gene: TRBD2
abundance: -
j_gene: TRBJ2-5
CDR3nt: TGTGCCAGCAGTGCGGGACTAGCGGGGGGAGGAGAAGAGACCCAGTACTTC
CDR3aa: CASSAGLAGGGEETQYF

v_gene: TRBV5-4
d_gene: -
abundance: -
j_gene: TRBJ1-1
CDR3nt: TGTGCCAGCAGCGTGGCAGGGTCCCTGAACACTGAAGCTTTCTTT
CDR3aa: CASSVAGSLNTEAFF